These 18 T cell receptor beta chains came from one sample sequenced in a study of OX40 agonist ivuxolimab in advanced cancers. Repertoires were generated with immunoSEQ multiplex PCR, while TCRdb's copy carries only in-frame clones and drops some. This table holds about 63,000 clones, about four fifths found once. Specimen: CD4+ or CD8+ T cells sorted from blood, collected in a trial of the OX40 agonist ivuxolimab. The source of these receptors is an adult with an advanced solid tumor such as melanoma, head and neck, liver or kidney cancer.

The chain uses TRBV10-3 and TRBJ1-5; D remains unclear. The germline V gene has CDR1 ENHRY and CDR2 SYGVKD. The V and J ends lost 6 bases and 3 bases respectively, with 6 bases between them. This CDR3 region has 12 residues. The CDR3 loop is CAIRDHNQPQHF. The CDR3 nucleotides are TGTGCCATCAGGGACCACAATCAGCCCCAGCATTTT.

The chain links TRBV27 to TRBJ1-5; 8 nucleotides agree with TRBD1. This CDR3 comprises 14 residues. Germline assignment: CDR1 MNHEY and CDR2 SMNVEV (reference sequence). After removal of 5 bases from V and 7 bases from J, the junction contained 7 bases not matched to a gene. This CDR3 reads CASSDRGKGQPQHF. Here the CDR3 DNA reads TGTGCCAGCAGTGACAGGGGCAAGGGCCAGCCCCAGCATTTT.

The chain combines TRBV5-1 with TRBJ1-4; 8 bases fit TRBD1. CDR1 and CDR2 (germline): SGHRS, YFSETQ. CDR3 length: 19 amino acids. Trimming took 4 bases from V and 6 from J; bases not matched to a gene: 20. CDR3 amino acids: CASSQRRPQIRDRHEKLFF. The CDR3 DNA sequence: TGCGCCAGCAGCCAGAGAAGGCCTCAGATCCGGGACAGGCATGAAAAACTGTTTTTT.

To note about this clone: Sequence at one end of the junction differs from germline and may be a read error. The CDR3 protein is CASSSDRGITIYF. In DNA form, the CDR3 reads TGTGCCAGCAGCTCTGACAGGGGAATCACCATATATTTT. The rearrangement joins TRBV7-2 to TRBJ1-3; 8 nucleotides align to TRBD1. CDR3 length: 13 amino acids. Germline V gives CDR1 SGHTA, CDR2 FQGNSA.

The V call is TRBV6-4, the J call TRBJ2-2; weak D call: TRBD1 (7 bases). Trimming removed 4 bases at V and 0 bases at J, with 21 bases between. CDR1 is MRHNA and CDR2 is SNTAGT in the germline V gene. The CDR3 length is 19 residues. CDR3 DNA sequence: TGTGCCAGCAGTGTTGTACAGGGGAGGCCCCAGCCGAACACCGGGGAGCTGTTTTTT. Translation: CASSVVQGRPQPNTGELFF.

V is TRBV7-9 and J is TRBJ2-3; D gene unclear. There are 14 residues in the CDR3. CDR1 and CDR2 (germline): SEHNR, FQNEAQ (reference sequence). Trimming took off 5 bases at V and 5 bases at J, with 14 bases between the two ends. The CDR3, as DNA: TGTGCCAGCAGCCAACAGATGAGTGGAGATACGCAGTATTTT. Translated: CASSQQMSGDTQYF.

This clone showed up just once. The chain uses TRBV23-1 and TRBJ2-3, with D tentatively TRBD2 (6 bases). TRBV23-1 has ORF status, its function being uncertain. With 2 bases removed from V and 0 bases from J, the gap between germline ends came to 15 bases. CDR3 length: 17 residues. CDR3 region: CASSQREAETSTDTQYF. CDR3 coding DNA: TGCGCCAGCAGTCAAAGGGAGGCGGAGACTAGCACAGATACGCAGTATTTT.

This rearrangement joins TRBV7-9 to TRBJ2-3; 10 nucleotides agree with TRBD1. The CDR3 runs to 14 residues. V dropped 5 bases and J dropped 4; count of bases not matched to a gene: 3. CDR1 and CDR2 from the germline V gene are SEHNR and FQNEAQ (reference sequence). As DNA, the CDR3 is TGTGCCAGCAGCCGGGGACAGGGGCCAGATACGCAGTATTTT. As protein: CASSRGQGPDTQYF.

CDR3 bases: TGTGCCAGCAGTTACTCGTTCCTTTCACAGACCTATGGCTACACCTTC. This translates into CASSYSFLSQTYGYTF. The rearrangement joins TRBV6-5 to TRBJ1-2; D unresolved. CDR1 and CDR2 (germline): MNHEY, SVGAGI. Trimming took 0 bases from V and 4 from J, leaving 15 bases between them. The CDR3 contains 16 residues.

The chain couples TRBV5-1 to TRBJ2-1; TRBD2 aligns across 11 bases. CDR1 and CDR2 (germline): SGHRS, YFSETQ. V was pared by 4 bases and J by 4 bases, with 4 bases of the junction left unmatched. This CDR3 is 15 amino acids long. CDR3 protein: CASSALAGDYNEQFF. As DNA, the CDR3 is TGCGCCAGCAGCGCACTAGCGGGGGATTACAATGAGCAGTTCTTC. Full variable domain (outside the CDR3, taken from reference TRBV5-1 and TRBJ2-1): KAGVTQTPRYLIKTRGQQVTLSCSPISGHRSVSWYQQTPGQGLQFLFEYFSETQRNKGNFPGRFSGRQFSNSRSEMNVSTLELGDSALYLCASSALAGDYNEQFFGPGTRLTVL.

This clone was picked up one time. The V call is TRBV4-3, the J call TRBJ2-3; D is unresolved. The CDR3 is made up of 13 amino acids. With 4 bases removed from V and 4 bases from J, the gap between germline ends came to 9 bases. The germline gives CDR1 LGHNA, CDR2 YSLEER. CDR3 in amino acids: CASSPRKADTQYF. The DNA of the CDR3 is TGCGCCAGCAGCCCGCGGAAGGCAGATACGCAGTATTTT.

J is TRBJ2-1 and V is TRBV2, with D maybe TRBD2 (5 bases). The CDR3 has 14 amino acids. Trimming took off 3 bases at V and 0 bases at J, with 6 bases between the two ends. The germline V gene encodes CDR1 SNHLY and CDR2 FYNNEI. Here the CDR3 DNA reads TGTGCCAGCAGTGAGGGGAGCTCCTACAATGAGCAGTTCTTC. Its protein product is CASSEGSSYNEQFF.

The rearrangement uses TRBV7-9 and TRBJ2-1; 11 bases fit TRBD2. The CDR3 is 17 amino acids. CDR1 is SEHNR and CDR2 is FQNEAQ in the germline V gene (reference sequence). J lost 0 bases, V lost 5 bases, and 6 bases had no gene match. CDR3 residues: CASSLLAGVSSYNEQFF. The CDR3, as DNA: TGTGCCAGCAGCCTACTAGCGGGGGTTTCCTCCTACAATGAGCAGTTCTTC.

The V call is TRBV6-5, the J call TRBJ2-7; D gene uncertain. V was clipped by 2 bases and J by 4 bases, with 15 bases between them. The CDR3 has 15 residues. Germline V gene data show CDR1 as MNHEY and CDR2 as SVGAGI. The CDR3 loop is CASSYDPRGWYEQYF. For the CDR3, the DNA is TGTGCCAGCAGTTACGATCCGAGAGGATGGTACGAGCAGTACTTC.

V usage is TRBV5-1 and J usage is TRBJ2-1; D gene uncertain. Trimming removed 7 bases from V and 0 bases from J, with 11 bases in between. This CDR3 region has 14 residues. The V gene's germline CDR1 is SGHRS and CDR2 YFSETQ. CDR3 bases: TGCGCCAGCTCGGAGCTTAGCTCCTACAATGAGCAGTTCTTC. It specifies CASSELSSYNEQFF.

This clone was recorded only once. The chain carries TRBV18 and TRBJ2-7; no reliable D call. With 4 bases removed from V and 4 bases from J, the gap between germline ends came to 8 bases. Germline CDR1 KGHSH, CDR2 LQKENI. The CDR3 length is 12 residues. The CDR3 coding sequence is TGTGCCAGCTCACTCGAACGGTACGAGCAGTACTTC. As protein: CASSLERYEQYF.

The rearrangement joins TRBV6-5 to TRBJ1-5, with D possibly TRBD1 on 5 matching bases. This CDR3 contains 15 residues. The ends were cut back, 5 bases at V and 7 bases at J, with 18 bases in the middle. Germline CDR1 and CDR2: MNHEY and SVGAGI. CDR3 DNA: TGTGCCAGCAGTAACAGCGGGGGGTCGGGACAGCCCCAGCATTTT. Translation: CASSNSGGSGQPQHF.

The CDR3 is CASSQRGVNSPLHF. CDR3 in DNA: TGCGCCAGCAGCCAAAGAGGGGTTAATTCACCCCTCCACTTT. This chain joins TRBV4-3 and TRBJ1-6, with D perhaps matching TRBD1 (5 bases). Trimming pared 2 bases from V and 6 bases from J, leaving 8 bases between. This CDR3 is built from 14 residues. The V gene's germline CDR1 is LGHNA and CDR2 YSLEER.